A selection of T cell receptor beta chains follows, all from one sample in a study of cytomegalovirus exposure and HLA in healthy donors. Generated by immunoSEQ multiplex PCR, the TCRdb table keeps only in-frame clones and is missing some. The table includes 95,000 to 150,000 clones, approximately 80% detected once. The specimen was PBMCs. The receptors here all came from a man aged 30 to 39 in good health and CMV-seronegative. Each CDR3 is given with its conserved first and last residue. A D gene is named only where the DNA matches it firmly. For some rows the clone size is stated as once, few or many, or as a class when expanded; others skip it.

CDR3 DNA: TGTGCCAGCAGTTTGAGTCCGGGGGAAGCTTTCTTT; CDR3 protein: CASSLSPGEAFF; D gene: -; V gene: TRBV28; clone size: once; J gene: TRBJ1-1
CDR3 DNA: TGTGCCAGTAGTTATGGACAGGGGGCTAACACCGGGGAGCTGTTTTTT; CDR3 protein: CASSYGQGANTGELFF; D gene: TRBD1; V gene: TRBV19; clone size: -; J gene: TRBJ2-2
CDR3 DNA: TGTGCCAGCAGTTCGACAGGGGGCTCTGGAAACACCATATATTTT; CDR3 protein: CASSSTGGSGNTIYF; D gene: TRBD1; V gene: TRBV28; clone size: few; J gene: TRBJ1-3
CDR3 DNA: TGCAGCGTTGCTTTACTCGGGAGCCGTAAAGAAGCTTTCTTT; CDR3 protein: CSVALLGSRKEAFF; D gene: -; V gene: TRBV29-1; clone size: -; J gene: TRBJ1-1
CDR3 DNA: TGTGCCAGCAGCTTAGCTGGCAGACAAGGCTACGAGCAGTACTTC; CDR3 protein: CASSLAGRQGYEQYF; D gene: -; V gene: TRBV7-6; clone size: -; J gene: TRBJ2-7
CDR3 DNA: TGTGCCAGCGGCAGTGGGGGGGCGGGCCTCGAAGGCTACACCTTC; CDR3 protein: CASGSGGAGLEGYTF; D gene: -; V gene: TRBV6-5; clone size: -; J gene: TRBJ1-2
CDR3 DNA: TGTGCCTGGAGTGTAACCCAGGGTGTTAACAATGAGCAGTTCTTC; CDR3 protein: CAWSVTQGVNNEQFF; D gene: -; V gene: TRBV30; clone size: -; J gene: TRBJ2-1
CDR3 DNA: TGTGCCAGCAGCCTCGAGGTGAACACTGAAGCTTTCTTT; CDR3 protein: CASSLEVNTEAFF; D gene: -; V gene: TRBV6-4; clone size: -; J gene: TRBJ1-1
CDR3 DNA: TGTGCCTGGAGTGTACGCTGGGGGGTAAACTTGGGCTATGGCTACACCTTC; CDR3 protein: CAWSVRWGVNLGYGYTF; D gene: -; V gene: TRBV30; clone size: -; J gene: TRBJ1-2
CDR3 DNA: TGTGCCAGCAGGTCTAAACGCAATGAGCAGTTCTTC; CDR3 protein: CASRSKRNEQFF; D gene: -; V gene: TRBV28; clone size: -; J gene: TRBJ2-1
CDR3 DNA: TGTGCCAGCAGCCCCCGACTGGGAACTAATGAAAAACTGTTTTTT; CDR3 protein: CASSPRLGTNEKLFF; D gene: -; V gene: TRBV9; clone size: -; J gene: TRBJ1-4
CDR3 DNA: TGTGCCAGCAGTTTAGGGGCCCGAACTGAAGCTTTCTTT; CDR3 protein: CASSLGARTEAFF; D gene: -; V gene: TRBV27; clone size: -; J gene: TRBJ1-1
CDR3 DNA: TGTGCCAGCAGCTTAGTACAAGAGACCCAGTACTTC; CDR3 protein: CASSLVQETQYF; D gene: -; V gene: TRBV7-2; clone size: -; J gene: TRBJ2-5
CDR3 DNA: TGTGCCAGCAGCCTACACGAAGTTTCCCACGAGCAGTACTTC; CDR3 protein: CASSLHEVSHEQYF; D gene: -; V gene: TRBV14; clone size: -; J gene: TRBJ2-7
CDR3 DNA: TGTGCCAGCAGTGACACTAGCGGCACAGATACGCAGTATTTT; CDR3 protein: CASSDTSGTDTQYF; D gene: TRBD2; V gene: TRBV6-5; clone size: few; J gene: TRBJ2-3
CDR3 DNA: TGTGCCAGTGGGTTAACACGAACTAGCTACGAGCAGTACTTC; CDR3 protein: CASGLTRTSYEQYF; D gene: -; V gene: TRBV7-9; clone size: -; J gene: TRBJ2-7
CDR3 DNA: TGTGCCAGCAGCGTGGAGGGACTGATTGGGGGTTTTCAGTACTATGGCTACACCTTC; CDR3 protein: CASSVEGLIGGFQYYGYTF; D gene: -; V gene: TRBV9; clone size: -; J gene: TRBJ1-2
CDR3 DNA: TGTGCCAGCAGCGACAGGGTCTATGGCTACACCTTC; CDR3 protein: CASSDRVYGYTF; D gene: TRBD1; V gene: TRBV28; clone size: -; J gene: TRBJ1-2
CDR3 DNA: TGTGCCAGCAGCCTCGCGACAGGGGCTGGAAACACCATATATTTT; CDR3 protein: CASSLATGAGNTIYF; D gene: TRBD1; V gene: TRBV7-9; clone size: -; J gene: TRBJ1-3
CDR3 DNA: TGTGCCAGTAGTATAGGACAGTACAATGAGCAGTTCTTC; CDR3 protein: CASSIGQYNEQFF; D gene: -; V gene: TRBV19; clone size: -; J gene: TRBJ2-1
CDR3 DNA: TGTGCCTGGAGTGCAGGGATCGGTCAGCCCCAGCATTTT; CDR3 protein: CAWSAGIGQPQHF; D gene: -; V gene: TRBV30; clone size: -; J gene: TRBJ1-5
CDR3 DNA: TGTGCCACCGCGGAGATTAATTATGGCTACACCTTC; CDR3 protein: CATAEINYGYTF; D gene: -; V gene: TRBV7-9; clone size: -; J gene: TRBJ1-2
CDR3 DNA: TGTGCCAGTAGGATAGGGGGAGACATTCAGTACTTC; CDR3 protein: CASRIGGDIQYF; D gene: -; V gene: TRBV19; clone size: once; J gene: TRBJ2-4
CDR3 DNA: TGTGCCAGTAGTGTTTGGACTAGTGCCGGGGAGCTGTTTTTT; CDR3 protein: CASSVWTSAGELFF; D gene: TRBD2; V gene: TRBV19; clone size: once; J gene: TRBJ2-2
CDR3 DNA: TGTGCCAGTAGTAGATTCCAAGGGGTTGTCACAGATACGCAGTATTTT; CDR3 protein: CASSRFQGVVTDTQYF; D gene: -; V gene: TRBV19; clone size: -; J gene: TRBJ2-3
CDR3 DNA: TGTGCCAGCAGCCAAGACTGGGAGGCCGGGGAGCTGTTTTTT; CDR3 protein: CASSQDWEAGELFF; D gene: -; V gene: TRBV7-2; clone size: -; J gene: TRBJ2-2
CDR3 DNA: TGTGCCAGCAGCGCGGAGGGCCACACTGAAGCTTTCTTT; CDR3 protein: CASSAEGHTEAFF; D gene: -; V gene: TRBV9; clone size: -; J gene: TRBJ1-1
CDR3 DNA: TGCGCCAGCAGCCAAGATCACCGGGAGGCTAGCACAGATACGCAGTATTTT; CDR3 protein: CASSQDHREASTDTQYF; D gene: TRBD2; V gene: TRBV4-1; clone size: -; J gene: TRBJ2-3
CDR3 DNA: TGTGCCAGCAGCCCCGGACTAGCCTTCCAAGAGACCCAGTACTTC; CDR3 protein: CASSPGLAFQETQYF; D gene: TRBD2; V gene: TRBV11-2; clone size: -; J gene: TRBJ2-5
CDR3 DNA: TGTGCCTGGTACAGGGGCTATGGCTACACCTTC; CDR3 protein: CAWYRGYGYTF; D gene: TRBD1; V gene: TRBV30; clone size: -; J gene: TRBJ1-2
CDR3 DNA: TGCGCCAGCAGCTCCCTATTACCGCCCAGGGGGCTGGCTGGCTACACCTTC; CDR3 protein: CASSSLLPPRGLAGYTF; D gene: TRBD1; V gene: TRBV5-1; clone size: -; J gene: TRBJ1-2
CDR3 DNA: TGTGCCTGGAGTGTAGGAGGGTTTAACACTGAAGCTTTCTTT; CDR3 protein: CAWSVGGFNTEAFF; D gene: -; V gene: TRBV30; clone size: -; J gene: TRBJ1-1
CDR3 DNA: TGCAGCGTTGATTCAACAGGGTTGGGAGAGACCCAGTACTTC; CDR3 protein: CSVDSTGLGETQYF; D gene: -; V gene: TRBV29-1; clone size: -; J gene: TRBJ2-5
CDR3 DNA: TGTGCCAGCAGCTTCGTAGACAGGGGTAGGGCTTTCTTT; CDR3 protein: CASSFVDRGRAFF; D gene: TRBD1; V gene: TRBV7-9; clone size: -; J gene: TRBJ1-1
CDR3 DNA: TGTGCCAGTGAATCAGGGGGAACCTACGAGCAGTACTTC; CDR3 protein: CASESGGTYEQYF; D gene: TRBD1; V gene: TRBV28; clone size: -; J gene: TRBJ2-7
CDR3 DNA: TGTGCCAGCAGCTCGGGACAGGGGAATCAGCCCCAGCATTTT; CDR3 protein: CASSSGQGNQPQHF; D gene: TRBD1; V gene: TRBV7-9; clone size: -; J gene: TRBJ1-5
CDR3 DNA: TGTGCCAGCAGCTTAGGGTATGGGACAGCCTACGAGCAGTACTTC; CDR3 protein: CASSLGYGTAYEQYF; D gene: TRBD1; V gene: TRBV11-3; clone size: -; J gene: TRBJ2-7